A single sample is the source of the 24 T cell receptor beta chains below, sequenced in a study of technical replicates of blood from a few donors. The assay was immunoSEQ multiplex PCR, and TCRdb's table has in-frame clones only and misses some. The sample includes nearly 80,000 clones, 85% to 95% of them seen just once. Material for sequencing was T cells isolated from PBMCs. These receptors all come from a human donor in good health.

The CDR3 DNA reads as TGCAGCGTCTTATCCGGGACAGCCCTCGTTTTCTTC. Translating it yields CSVLSGTALVFF. The chain recombines TRBV29-1 with TRBJ2-1, with 7 bases aligning to TRBD1. The CDR3 loop spans 12 amino acids. The germline V gene encodes CDR1 SQVTM and CDR2 ANQGSEA. With V trimmed by 6 bases and J by 16 bases, 15 bases remained unmatched.

The rearrangement links TRBV4-2 to TRBJ2-7, with D tentatively TRBD1 (5 bases). The CDR3 is 15 residues long. Germline-derived CDR1 and CDR2 are LGHNA and YNFKEQ. V was shortened by 1 base and J by 2 bases, with 12 bases between the two germline ends. CDR3 in DNA: TGTGCCAGCAGCCAAGTTTCAGGGTCAACCTACGAGCAGTACTTC. It yields the protein CASSQVSGSTYEQYF.

This chain links TRBV10-3 with TRBJ2-3, with D possibly being TRBD2 (6 bases). Germline-derived CDR1 and CDR2 are ENHRY and SYGVKD. This CDR3 contains 16 residues. V lost 3 bases and J 1 base, leaving 14 bases between the germline ends. DNA of the CDR3: TGTGCCATCAGTGACCCGGGACTTTGGCGCACAGATACGCAGTATTTT. Amino acids: CAISDPGLWRTDTQYF.

V gene TRBV2 combines with J gene TRBJ1-5, with D perhaps TRBD1 (5 bases). Germline V lookup: CDR1 SNHLY, CDR2 FYNNEI. V shed 8 bases and J shed 0 bases, with 11 bases lying between them. The CDR3 sequence is 14 residues long. CDR3 coding DNA: TGTGCCAGCCTATGGGGCTATAGCAATCAGCCCCAGCATTTT. This gives the protein CASLWGYSNQPQHF. Full variable domain (rest looked up from reference TRBV2 and TRBJ1-5): EPEVTQTPSHQVTQMGQEVILRCVPISNHLYFYWYRQILGQKVEFLVSFYNNEISEKSEIFDDQFSVERPDGSNFTLKIRSTKLEDSAMYFCASLWGYSNQPQHFGDGTRLSIL.

For the CDR3, the DNA is TGCGCCAGCAGCCAAGGGGTGAGGGTCCAAGAGACCCAGTACTTC. It is translated as CASSQGVRVQETQYF. J is TRBJ2-5 and V is TRBV4-1; D is possibly TRBD2 (5 bases). The CDR3 is made up of 15 amino acids. The germline V and J ends were trimmed by 1 base and 1 base, with 10 bases remaining between them. CDR1 and CDR2 from the germline V gene are MGHRA and YSYEKL.

This rearrangement joins TRBV9 to TRBJ1-2, with 8 bases lining up with TRBD1. CDR1 SGDLS and CDR2 YYNGEE come from the germline V gene. V lost 3 bases to trimming and J lost 1 base; unmatched junction nucleotides: 8. This CDR3 region has 16 residues. CDR3 in amino acids: CASSDRTGLDNYGYTF. CDR3 bases: TGTGCCAGCAGCGATCGGACAGGGCTGGATAACTATGGCTACACCTTC.

The chain carries TRBV11-3 and TRBJ2-3; tentatively, D is TRBD2 (5 bases). This CDR3 spans 16 amino acids. Germline assignment: CDR1 SGHNT and CDR2 YENEEA. Trimming shortened V by 4 bases and J by 2 bases, and 16 bases separated the two germline ends. The DNA for the CDR3 is TGTGCCAGCAGCTCCGGCGGGCGGGCCTCCACAGATACGCAGTATTTT. Translated: CASSSGGRASTDTQYF.

V usage is TRBV9 and J usage is TRBJ2-1; 11 positions agree with TRBD2. The V gene end was trimmed by 0 bases and the J gene end by 8 bases; junction bases not matched to a gene: 4. The CDR3 contains 15 residues. Looked up from germline, CDR1 is SGDLS and CDR2 is YYNGEE. CDR3 DNA: TGTGCCAGCAGCGTAGCTAGCGGGAGGATCTATGAGCAGTTCTTC. It is translated as CASSVASGRIYEQFF.

V gene TRBV6-6 combines with J gene TRBJ1-5; D gene ambiguous. The CDR3 covers 13 residues. Germline values: CDR1 MNHNY, CDR2 SVGAGI (reference sequence). V was cut by 2 bases and J by 6 bases, with 8 bases left in between. The CDR3 sequence is CASSYREGQPQHF. In nucleotides, the CDR3 is TGTGCCAGCAGTTACAGGGAGGGTCAGCCCCAGCATTTT.

The V and J genes are TRBV27 and TRBJ2-1; 13 bases line up with TRBD2. The CDR3 is 16 residues long. The germline CDR1 and CDR2 sequences are MNHEY and SMNVEV (reference sequence). J gave up 6 bases and V 2 bases, and 4 bases lay outside the gene matches. The CDR3 bases are TGTGCCAGCAGTTTAATACTAGCGGGAGGGCCCAATGAGCAGTTCTTC. Translated, it gives CASSLILAGGPNEQFF.

CDR3: CASSQSSRGQGSNQPQHF. In nucleotides, the CDR3 is TGTGCCAGCAGCCAATCGAGCAGGGGACAGGGGAGCAATCAGCCCCAGCATTTT. The chain links TRBV16 to TRBJ1-5, with 10 bases lining up with TRBD1. Germline V gene data show CDR1 as KGHSY and CDR2 as FQNENV. Trimming at V came to 0 bases and at J to 1 base, leaving 6 bases not matched to a gene. The CDR3 is 18 amino acids.

This chain joins TRBV28 and TRBJ2-5, with 7 bases that match TRBD1. The CDR3 extends over 13 amino acids. The V and J ends lost 6 bases and 2 bases, in that order; junction bases with no gene match: 3. Germline V gene lookup returns CDR1 MDHEN and CDR2 SYDVKM. This CDR3 reads CASSKGQQETQYF. CDR3 in DNA: TGTGCCAGCAGCAAGGGACAGCAAGAGACCCAGTACTTC.

The chain recombines TRBV7-9 with TRBJ2-1; 7 bases map to TRBD1. This CDR3 contains 16 residues. Germline loops: CDR1 SEHNR, CDR2 FQNEAQ (reference sequence). V trimming: 1 base; J trimming: 7 bases; junction bases outside the gene matches: 10. The CDR3 DNA reads as TGTGCCAGCAGCTTAGATTCGGGACAGTGGGGGAATGAGCAGTTCTTC. Protein sequence: CASSLDSGQWGNEQFF.

In this sample, this clone turned up once. CDR3 sequence: CASSLASRVGNEQFF. Here the CDR3 DNA reads TGTGCCAGCAGCTTAGCCAGCAGGGTAGGCAATGAGCAGTTCTTC. The J gene is TRBJ2-1, the V gene TRBV7-9, with D possibly matching TRBD1 (5 bases). Trimming removed 0 bases from V and 6 bases from J, with 12 bases in between. CDR1 is SEHNR and CDR2 is FQNEAQ in the germline V gene (reference sequence). The CDR3 sequence is 15 residues long. The entire variable domain, with the rest obtained from reference TRBV7-9 and TRBJ2-1, is as follows: DTGVSQNPRHKITKRGQNVTFRCDPISEHNRLYWYRQTLGQGPEFLTYFQNEAQLEKSRLLSDRFSAERPKGSFSTLEIQRTEQGDSAMYLCASSLASRVGNEQFFGPGTRLTVL.

The chain couples TRBV6-5 to TRBJ2-3; TRBD1 aligns across 7 bases. With V trimmed by 8 bases and J by 2 bases, 7 bases remained unmatched. Germline V CDR1 and CDR2: MNHEY, SVGAGI. The CDR3 contains 14 residues. In DNA, the CDR3 is TGTGCCAGCGGCCGGGACAGCCTCACAGATACGCAGTATTTT. Translation gives CASGRDSLTDTQYF.

This clone came up once. V and J are TRBV6-6 and TRBJ2-7, with D possibly being TRBD1 (7 bases). Germline V CDR1 and CDR2: MNHNY, SVGAGI (reference sequence). V was cut by 6 bases and J by 0 bases, with 15 bases left in between. The CDR3 has 15 amino acids. CDR3 nucleotides: TGTGCCAGCAGCCCCCAGGGGGGAGCCTCCTACGAGCAGTACTTC. Translation gives CASSPQGGASYEQYF.

The chain links TRBV5-1 to TRBJ2-1, with 11 bases matching TRBD2. The V gene's germline CDR1 is SGHRS and CDR2 YFSETQ. The CDR3 has 15 residues. V lost 3 bases, J lost 7 bases, and 6 bases stayed unmatched. The CDR3 is CASSYRGLAENEQFF. CDR3 bases: TGCGCCAGCAGCTACCGGGGACTAGCGGAGAATGAGCAGTTCTTC.

The chain is built from TRBV5-1 and TRBJ1-2, with TRBD1 as a possible D gene (6 bases). CDR3 size: 15 residues. V dropped 4 bases and J dropped 0 bases, with 13 bases sitting between them. Per germline, CDR1 SGHRS and CDR2 YFSETQ. The CDR3 bases are TGCGCCAGCAGCCTAACCAGGGGCACTAACTATGGCTACACCTTC. It translates to CASSLTRGTNYGYTF.

V is TRBV4-3 and J is TRBJ2-5; D is unresolved. Per germline, CDR1 LGHNA and CDR2 YSLEER. The CDR3 consists of 15 residues. Trimming removed 1 base at V and 3 bases at J, with 12 bases between. The CDR3, as DNA: TGCGCCAGCAGCCAAGTAGGAACAGATAAAGAGACCCAGTACTTC. Its translation is CASSQVGTDKETQYF.

The CDR3 loop is CASSFEGEQYF. The CDR3 region has the DNA TGTGCCAGCAGCTTCGAGGGCGAGCAGTACTTC. The chain uses TRBV5-4 and TRBJ2-7, with D perhaps TRBD2 (5 bases). Germline CDR1 and CDR2: SGHNT and YYREEE (reference sequence). Trimming removed 2 bases at V and 6 bases at J, with 6 bases between. CDR3 size: 11 residues.

The chain employs TRBV2 and TRBJ2-3; 14 nucleotides line up with TRBD2. The J segment lost 2 bases and the V segment lost 5 bases, leaving 6 bases of the junction unmatched. The germline V gene has CDR1 SNHLY and CDR2 FYNNEI. The CDR3 is 17 residues long. This CDR3 is CASSSWTSGRTTDTQYF. CDR3 bases: TGTGCCAGCAGTTCCTGGACTAGCGGGAGGACCACAGATACGCAGTATTTT.

In DNA, the CDR3 is TGTGCCATCAGGACGAACAGGGGCCAGGGGAACACTGAAGCTTTCTTT. Amino acid sequence: CAIRTNRGQGNTEAFF. The V and J genes are TRBV10-3 and TRBJ1-1; 7 bases map to TRBD1. The trim removed 6 bases at V and 1 base at J, leaving 11 bases unmatched. The CDR3 has 16 amino acids. The germline CDR1 and CDR2 sequences are ENHRY and SYGVKD.

The chain couples TRBV2 to TRBJ2-5, with 7 nucleotides matching TRBD1. The ends lost 8 bases at V and 2 bases at J; junction bases unmatched: 17. The germline gives CDR1 SNHLY, CDR2 FYNNEI. The CDR3 runs to 17 residues. The CDR3 spells CASEGTDFLTFQETQYF. DNA for the CDR3: TGTGCCAGCGAAGGGACAGACTTTCTTACTTTTCAAGAGACCCAGTACTTC. Variable domain in full (rest from reference TRBV2 and TRBJ2-5): EPEVTQTPSHQVTQMGQEVILRCVPISNHLYFYWYRQILGQKVEFLVSFYNNEISEKSEIFDDQFSVERPDGSNFTLKIRSTKLEDSAMYFCASEGTDFLTFQETQYFGPGTRLLVL.

The chain uses TRBV30 and TRBJ1-5; 7 positions match TRBD1. The ends lost 2 bases at V and 0 bases at J; junction bases unmatched: 13. Germline CDR1 reads GTSNPN; CDR2 reads SVGIG (reference sequence). This CDR3 is 18 amino acids long. The CDR3 DNA is TGTGCCTGGAGTACTTTCTTGGTGTCAGGGGGTAGCAATCAGCCCCAGCATTTT. Translation gives CAWSTFLVSGGSNQPQHF.